This T cell receptor beta chain was sequenced for a study of patients and donors after allogeneic stem cell transplantation. This CDR3 region has 15 residues. The V gene's germline CDR1 is LGHNA and CDR2 YNFKEQ. With 1 base clipped from V and 1 base from J, the junction kept 0 bases outside the gene matches. The sample holds a few counts of this clonotype. TCRdb passed the RT-PCR reads through MiXCR, listing each CDR3 protein once. The table shows some 160,000 distinct CDR3 sequences, with about a quarter occurring only once. Sequencing was done on a sample of blood, either unsorted or a sorted T cell fraction (not recorded which). This sequence joins TRBV4-2 and TRBJ1-5; 8 bases are a match to TRBD1. The source of this sequence is a human donor who was either an allogeneic HSCT recipient or a stem cell or donor lymphocyte infusion donor (not recorded which). It is not recorded whose cells these are; they may come from a transplant donor. The chain's CDR3 is CASSQGQGSNQPQHF. Here the CDR3 DNA reads TGTGCCAGCAGCCAAGGACAGGGGAGCAATCAGCCCCAGCATTTT.